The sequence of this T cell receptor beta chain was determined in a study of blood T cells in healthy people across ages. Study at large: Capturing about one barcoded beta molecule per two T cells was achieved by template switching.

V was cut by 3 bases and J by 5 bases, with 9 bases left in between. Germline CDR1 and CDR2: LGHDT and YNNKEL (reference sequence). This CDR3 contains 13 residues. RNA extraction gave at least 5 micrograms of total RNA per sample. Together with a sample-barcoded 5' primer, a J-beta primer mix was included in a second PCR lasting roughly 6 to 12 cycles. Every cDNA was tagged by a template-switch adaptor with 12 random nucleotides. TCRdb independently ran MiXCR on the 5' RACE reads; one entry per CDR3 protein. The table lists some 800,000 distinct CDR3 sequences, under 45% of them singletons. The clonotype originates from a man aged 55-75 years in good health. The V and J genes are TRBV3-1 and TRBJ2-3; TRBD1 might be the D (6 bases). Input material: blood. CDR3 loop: CASSQETGDTQYF. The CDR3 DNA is TGTGCCAGCAGCCAGGAGACAGGAGATACGCAGTATTTT.